Presented here are 25 T cell receptor beta chains from one specimen sequenced in a study of beta chain features in type 1 diabetes. General study results and limits: All four CD4+ subsets from Type 1 diabetes patients carried moderately but significantly shorter TCRB CDR3s.

Sequenced material consisted of expressed TCRB transcripts (all of the isolated RNA was reverse transcribed). The repertoire was sequenced with immunoSEQ multiplex PCR; TCRdb's copy has only in-frame clones and lacks some. This sample yields 600,000 to 700,000 clones, of which about an eighth are seen a single time; approximately 0.02% belongs to the top ten. For these TCRs, the target antigens are not known. The sample comprised naive CD4+ T cells from blood. The receptors here all came from a man between 18 and 35 years old with type 1 diabetes.

The rearrangement joins TRBV27 to TRBJ1-2; D gene uncertain. The CDR3 extends over 13 amino acids. Germline CDR1 and CDR2: MNHEY and SMNVEV (reference sequence). With 8 bases removed from V and 4 bases from J, the gap between germline ends came to 14 bases. CDR3 region: CASPPRGGYGYTF. The CDR3, as DNA: TGTGCCAGCCCCCCCCGGGGAGGCTATGGCTACACCTTC.

The chain combines TRBV9 with TRBJ2-5; 7 bases are a match to TRBD2. The ends lost 0 bases at V and 2 bases at J; junction bases unmatched: 7. CDR3 size: 16 residues. CDR1 SGDLS and CDR2 YYNGEE come from the germline V gene. The CDR3 loop is CASSVAPSGLQETQYF. The CDR3 bases are TGTGCCAGCAGCGTAGCTCCTAGCGGCTTACAAGAGACCCAGTACTTC.

The genes are TRBV7-8 and TRBJ2-5; TRBD1 agrees at 7 bases. The CDR3 contains 15 residues. V lost 4 bases, J lost 2 bases, and 7 bases stayed unmatched. Germline V CDR1 and CDR2: SGHVS, FQNEAQ. In DNA form, the CDR3 reads TGTGCCAGCAGCTCCGACAGGGTTAAGCAAGAGACCCAGTACTTC. It is translated as CASSSDRVKQETQYF.

The genes are TRBV27 and TRBJ1-2; D may be TRBD1 (6 bases). The CDR3 loop spans 15 amino acids. The germline V gene encodes CDR1 MNHEY and CDR2 SMNVEV (reference sequence). The V end lost 3 bases, the J end lost 2 bases, and 13 bases lay between the germline ends. The CDR3: CASSLGHTGNYGYTF. CDR3 coding DNA: TGTGCCAGCAGTTTGGGGCATACAGGGAACTATGGCTACACCTTC.

V usage is TRBV25-1 and J usage is TRBJ2-1; D possibly uses TRBD1 or TRBD2 (5 bases each). The germline gives CDR1 MGHDK, CDR2 SYGVNS. V was shortened by 5 bases and J by 9 bases, with 11 bases between the two germline ends. The CDR3 is 12 residues long. This CDR3 is CASSSGTVEQFF. CDR3 coding DNA: TGTGCCAGCAGTTCAGGGACGGTTGAGCAGTTCTTC.

Remarks on this clone: A junction end diverges from the germline sequence, so it may reflect a read error. This chain uses TRBV7-7 with TRBJ2-2, with unresolved D. The V gene's germline CDR1 is SSHAT and CDR2 FNYEAQ (reference sequence). The CDR3 loop spans 16 amino acids. CDR3 in amino acids: CASSPTLHSNTGELFF. The CDR3 region has the DNA TGTGCTAGCAGCCCAACCCTGCATTCGAACACCGGGGAGCTGTTTTTT. The full variable domain, in which reference TRBV7-7 and TRBJ2-2 provide the parts outside the CDR3, is GAGVSQSPRYKVTKRGQDVTLRCDPISSHATLYWYQQALGQGPEFLTYFNYEAQPDKSGLPSDRFSAERPEGSISTLTIQRTEQRDSAMYRCASSPTLHSNTGELFFGEGSRLTVL.

This clone has more than one count but fewer than ten. The chain carries TRBV10-3 and TRBJ2-1; D gene unclear. Looked up from germline, CDR1 is ENHRY and CDR2 is SYGVKD. The CDR3 has 12 amino acids. Trimming removed 4 bases at V and 7 bases at J, with 8 bases between. CDR3 protein: CAISGNENEQFF. CDR3 nucleotides: TGTGCCATCAGTGGCAACGAAAATGAGCAGTTCTTC.

This rearrangement joins TRBV28 to TRBJ1-2; the D is unclear. Trimming took 10 bases from V and 1 from J, leaving 10 bases between them. Looked up from germline, CDR1 is MDHEN and CDR2 is SYDVKM. This CDR3 has 12 amino acids. In DNA form, the CDR3 reads TGTGCCACCAGCCTTCTTAACTATGGCTACACCTTC. Residues: CATSLLNYGYTF.

V usage is TRBV6-6 and J usage is TRBJ1-5; 10 nucleotides agree with TRBD1. The CDR3 totals 16 residues. J gave up 3 bases and V 11 bases, and 13 bases lay outside the gene matches. Germline V gives CDR1 MNHNY, CDR2 SVGAGI (reference sequence). This CDR3 reads CAVSGQGSGNNQPQHF. The CDR3 nucleotides are TGTGCCGTATCGGGACAGGGGTCCGGAAACAATCAGCCCCAGCATTTT.

This clone was detected a few times. The CDR3 DNA reads as TGTGCCAGCAGCTTGCAAGGGGCGGGACAGCCCCAGCATTTT. Protein: CASSLQGAGQPQHF. The V call is TRBV5-4, the J call TRBJ1-5, with TRBD1 as a possible D gene (5 bases). Germline V CDR1 and CDR2: SGHNT, YYREEE (reference sequence). With 1 base removed from V and 7 bases from J, the gap between germline ends came to 12 bases. The length of the CDR3 is 14 residues.

The gene calls are TRBV6-1 and TRBJ2-5; D may be TRBD1 or TRBD2 (7 bases each). Germline assignment: CDR1 MNHNS and CDR2 SASEGT. The CDR3 is 16 residues long. The V end was cut by 5 bases, the J end by 5 bases, with 21 bases between. In DNA form, the CDR3 reads TGTGCCAGCAGTCAAGGCGAACACAGGGGAGGGGAGACCCAGTACTTC. As protein: CASSQGEHRGGETQYF.

V and J are TRBV28 and TRBJ1-5; D not certain. This CDR3 is built from 14 residues. V gave up 3 bases and J gave up 1 base, with 7 bases separating them. From germline, CDR1 is MDHEN and CDR2 SYDVKM. CDR3 in DNA: TGTGCCAGCAGTTTGGAGCAGAGCAATCAGCCCCAGCATTTT. It translates to CASSLEQSNQPQHF.

This clone was observed a few times. V usage is TRBV6-5 and J usage is TRBJ2-1; 8 positions agree with TRBD2. The CDR3 runs 15 residues. V lost 4 bases, J lost 7 bases, and 9 bases stayed unmatched. The germline CDR1 and CDR2 sequences are MNHEY and SVGAGI. Here the CDR3 reads CASSSPAGGENEQFF. In nucleotides, the CDR3 is TGTGCCAGCAGTTCGCCGGCGGGGGGAGAGAATGAGCAGTTCTTC.

J is TRBJ1-6 and V is TRBV6-5; D is ambiguous. V was cut by 7 bases and J by 9 bases, with 16 bases left in between. The CDR3 runs 14 residues. Germline lookup yields CDR1 MNHEY and CDR2 SVGAGI. CDR3 residues: CASTGLQGGSPLHF. As DNA, the CDR3 is TGTGCCAGCACCGGCCTTCAAGGAGGTTCACCCCTCCACTTT.

This clone was seen more than once but under ten times. The gene calls are TRBV7-9 and TRBJ1-5; D possibly corresponds to TRBD1 (5 bases). Trimming cost V 8 bases and J 7 bases, with 12 bases left between them. CDR3 length equals 12 residues. The germline V gene has CDR1 SEHNR and CDR2 FQNEAQ (reference sequence). CDR3 amino acids: CASAGGEQPQHF. In DNA, the CDR3 is TGTGCCAGCGCGGGGGGAGAACAGCCCCAGCATTTT.

This clone was seen only once. This rearrangement joins TRBV7-2 to TRBJ2-7, with 9 bases matching TRBD1. J gave up 2 bases and V 3 bases, and 8 bases lay outside the gene matches. The CDR3 is 16 amino acids. Germline V gene data show CDR1 as SGHTA and CDR2 as FQGNSA. CDR3 loop: CASSFGTGTGTYEQYF. The DNA of the CDR3 is TGTGCCAGCAGCTTTGGGACCGGGACAGGGACCTACGAGCAGTACTTC.

The chain combines TRBV7-9 with TRBJ2-4; 9 nucleotides match TRBD2. With V trimmed by 5 bases and J by 0 bases, 5 bases remained unmatched. The CDR3 covers 16 residues. CDR1 is SEHNR and CDR2 is FQNEAQ in the germline V gene (reference sequence). The CDR3 DNA follows: TGTGCCAGCAGCCCTCTAGCGGGGCTAGCCAAAAACATTCAGTACTTC. Its translation: CASSPLAGLAKNIQYF. Variable domain in full (rest from reference TRBV7-9 and TRBJ2-4): DTGVSQNPRHKITKRGQNVTFRCDPISEHNRLYWYRQTLGQGPEFLTYFQNEAQLEKSRLLSDRFSAERPKGSFSTLEIQRTEQGDSAMYLCASSPLAGLAKNIQYFGAGTRLSVL.

The rearrangement uses TRBV7-8 and TRBJ2-7; perhaps TRBD2 as D (5 bases). CDR3 length equals 16 residues. Per germline, CDR1 SGHVS and CDR2 FQNEAQ. V was cut by 5 bases and J by 0 bases, with 17 bases left in between. The DNA of the CDR3 is TGTGCCAGCAGCACAATAGGGAGCGTGAGCTCCTACGAGCAGTACTTC. Its translation is CASSTIGSVSSYEQYF.

The CDR3 here is CAASSTGTSTNEQFF. The CDR3 DNA follows: TGTGCCGCGTCCTCGACCGGGACTAGTACAAATGAGCAGTTCTTC. The chain is built from TRBV10-3 and TRBJ2-1; 8 nucleotides align to TRBD2. Trimming removed 11 bases from V and 7 bases from J; junction bases left unmatched: 16. Germline lookup yields CDR1 ENHRY and CDR2 SYGVKD. This CDR3 has 15 amino acids.

V is TRBV7-9 and J is TRBJ2-3, with 8 bases matching TRBD1. Germline lookup yields CDR1 SEHNR and CDR2 FQNEAQ (reference sequence). V was pared by 5 bases and J by 2 bases, with 3 bases of the junction left unmatched. This CDR3 region has 14 residues. CDR3 loop: CASSRTGTTDTQYF. CDR3 in DNA: TGTGCCAGCAGCCGGACAGGGACCACAGATACGCAGTATTTT.

In its sample, this clone was seen a few times. The CDR3 DNA follows: TGTGCCAGCAGTGATTGGGGTGCGGTGGCAGGCAATGAGCAGTTCTTC. Residues: CASSDWGAVAGNEQFF. The chain links TRBV2 to TRBJ2-1; D is uncertain. Germline V CDR1 and CDR2: SNHLY, FYNNEI. Trimming left V 3 bases short and J 6 bases short, with 18 bases between. The CDR3 contains 16 residues.

The chain uses TRBV7-9 and TRBJ1-5; no reliable D call. The V gene lost 5 bases and the J gene lost 0 bases, with 23 bases spanning the gap. The CDR3 has 19 amino acids. Looked up from germline, CDR1 is SEHNR and CDR2 is FQNEAQ (reference sequence). CDR3 DNA: TGTGCCAGCAGCCTTCTCCAGTCGGAAGCGGAATATAGCAATCAGCCCCAGCATTTT. Amino acids: CASSLLQSEAEYSNQPQHF.

This clone appeared a few times. The chain links TRBV14 to TRBJ2-1; D possibly uses TRBD1 or TRBD2 (5 bases each). The germline V gene has CDR1 SGHDN and CDR2 FVKESK. Trimming removed 3 bases at V and 3 bases at J, with 15 bases between. The CDR3 covers 16 residues. The CDR3 coding sequence is TGTGCCAGCAGCCAGGGCCGGGACGTAAACTACAATGAGCAGTTCTTC. This codes for CASSQGRDVNYNEQFF.

This chain connects TRBV6-5 to TRBJ1-1, with D perhaps TRBD1 (6 bases). The CDR3 is 16 residues long. Per germline, CDR1 MNHEY and CDR2 SVGAGI. V lost 4 bases and J lost 0, with 15 bases in between. The CDR3 sequence is CASSSGGSFMNTEAFF. The CDR3, as DNA: TGTGCCAGCAGTTCGGGGGGCAGTTTCATGAACACTGAAGCTTTCTTT.

This clone was picked up a small number of times. The chain recombines TRBV29-1 with TRBJ1-1; 8 nucleotides agree with TRBD1. The CDR3 is 16 residues long. V lost 6 bases and J lost 1; bases outside the gene matches: 13. Germline V gene data show CDR1 as SQVTM and CDR2 as ANQGSEA. The CDR3 is CSVVRGRRTTNTEAFF. The CDR3 nucleotides are TGCAGCGTAGTCAGGGGGCGGAGGACCACGAACACTGAAGCTTTCTTT.